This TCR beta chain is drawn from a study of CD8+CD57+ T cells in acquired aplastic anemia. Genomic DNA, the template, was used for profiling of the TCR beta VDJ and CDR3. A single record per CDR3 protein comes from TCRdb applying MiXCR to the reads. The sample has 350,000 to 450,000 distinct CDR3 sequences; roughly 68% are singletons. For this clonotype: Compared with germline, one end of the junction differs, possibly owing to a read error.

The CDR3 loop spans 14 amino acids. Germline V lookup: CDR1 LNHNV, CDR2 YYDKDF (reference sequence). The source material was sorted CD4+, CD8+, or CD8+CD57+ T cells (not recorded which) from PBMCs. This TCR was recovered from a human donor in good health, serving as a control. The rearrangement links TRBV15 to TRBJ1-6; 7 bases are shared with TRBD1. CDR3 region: CASDPGQANSPHHF. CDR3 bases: TGTGCCAGCGACCCAGGACAGGCGAATTCACCCCACCACTTT.